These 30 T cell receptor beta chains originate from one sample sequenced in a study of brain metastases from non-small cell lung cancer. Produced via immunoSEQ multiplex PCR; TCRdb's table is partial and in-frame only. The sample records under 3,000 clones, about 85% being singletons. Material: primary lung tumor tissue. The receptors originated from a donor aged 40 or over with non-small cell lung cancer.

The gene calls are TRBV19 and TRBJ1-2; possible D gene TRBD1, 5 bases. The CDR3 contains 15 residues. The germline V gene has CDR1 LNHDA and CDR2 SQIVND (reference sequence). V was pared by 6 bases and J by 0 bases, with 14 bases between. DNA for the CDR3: TGTGCCAGTAGACTGACAGAGCCCTCTAACTATGGCTACACCTTC. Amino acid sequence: CASRLTEPSNYGYTF.

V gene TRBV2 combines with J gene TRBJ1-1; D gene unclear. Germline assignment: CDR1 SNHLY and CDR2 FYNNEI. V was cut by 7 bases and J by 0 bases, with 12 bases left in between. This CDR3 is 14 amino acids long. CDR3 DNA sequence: TGTGCCAGCATCCTAGGGCAGCTGAACACTGAAGCTTTCTTT. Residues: CASILGQLNTEAFF.

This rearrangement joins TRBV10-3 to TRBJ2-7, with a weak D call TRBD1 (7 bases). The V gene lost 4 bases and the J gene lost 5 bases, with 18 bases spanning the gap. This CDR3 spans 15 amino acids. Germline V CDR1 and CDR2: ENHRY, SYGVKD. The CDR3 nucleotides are TGTGCCATCAGTGGGAGGGTCGACAGGGTAAACGAGCAGTACTTC. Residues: CAISGRVDRVNEQYF.

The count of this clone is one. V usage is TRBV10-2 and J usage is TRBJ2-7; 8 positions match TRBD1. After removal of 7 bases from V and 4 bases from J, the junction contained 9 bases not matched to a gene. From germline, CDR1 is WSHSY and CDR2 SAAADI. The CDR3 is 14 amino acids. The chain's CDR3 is CASTVHRGSYEQYF. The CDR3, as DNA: TGCGCCAGCACTGTTCACAGGGGGTCGTACGAGCAGTACTTC.

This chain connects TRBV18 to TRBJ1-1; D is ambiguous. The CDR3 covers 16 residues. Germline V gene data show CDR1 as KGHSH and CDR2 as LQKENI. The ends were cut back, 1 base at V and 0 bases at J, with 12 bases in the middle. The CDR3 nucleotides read TGTGCCAGCTCACCACGGGAGGTTTCGATGAACACTGAAGCTTTCTTT. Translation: CASSPREVSMNTEAFF.

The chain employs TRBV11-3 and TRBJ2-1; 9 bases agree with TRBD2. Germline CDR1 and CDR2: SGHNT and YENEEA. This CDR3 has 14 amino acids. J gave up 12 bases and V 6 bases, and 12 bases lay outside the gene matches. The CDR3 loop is CASRGELAGSGQFF. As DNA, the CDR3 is TGTGCCAGCAGAGGGGAACTAGCGGGTTCGGGGCAGTTCTTC.

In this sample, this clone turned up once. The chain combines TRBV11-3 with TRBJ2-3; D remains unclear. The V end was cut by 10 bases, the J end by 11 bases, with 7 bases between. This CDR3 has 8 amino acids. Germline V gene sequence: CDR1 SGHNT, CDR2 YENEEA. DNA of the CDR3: TGTGCCATTACGGGGCAGTATTTT. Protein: CAITGQYF.

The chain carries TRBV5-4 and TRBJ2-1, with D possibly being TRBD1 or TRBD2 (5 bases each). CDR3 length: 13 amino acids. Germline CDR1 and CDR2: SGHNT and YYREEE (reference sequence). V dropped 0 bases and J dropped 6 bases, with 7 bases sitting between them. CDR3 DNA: TGTGCCAGCAGCTTGGTTGGGGGCAATGAGCAGTTCTTC. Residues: CASSLVGGNEQFF.

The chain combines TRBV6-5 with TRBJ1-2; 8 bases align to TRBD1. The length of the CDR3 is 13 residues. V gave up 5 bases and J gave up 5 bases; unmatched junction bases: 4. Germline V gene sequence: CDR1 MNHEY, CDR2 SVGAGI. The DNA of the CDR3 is TGTGCCAGCAGTCGGGACAGGCGGTATGGCTACACCTTC. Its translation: CASSRDRRYGYTF.

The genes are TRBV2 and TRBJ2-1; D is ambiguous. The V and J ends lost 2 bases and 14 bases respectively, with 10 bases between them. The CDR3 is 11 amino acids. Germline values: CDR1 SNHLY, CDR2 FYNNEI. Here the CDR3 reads CASSETYDEFF. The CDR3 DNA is TGTGCCAGCAGTGAAACGTATGATGAGTTCTTC.

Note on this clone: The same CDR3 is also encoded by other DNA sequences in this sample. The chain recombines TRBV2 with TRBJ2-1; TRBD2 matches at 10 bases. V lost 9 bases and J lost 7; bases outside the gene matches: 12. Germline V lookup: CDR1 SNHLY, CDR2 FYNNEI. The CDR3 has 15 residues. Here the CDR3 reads CARRQRTSGPNEQFF. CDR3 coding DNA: TGTGCCAGACGACAAAGGACTAGCGGTCCTAATGAGCAGTTCTTC.

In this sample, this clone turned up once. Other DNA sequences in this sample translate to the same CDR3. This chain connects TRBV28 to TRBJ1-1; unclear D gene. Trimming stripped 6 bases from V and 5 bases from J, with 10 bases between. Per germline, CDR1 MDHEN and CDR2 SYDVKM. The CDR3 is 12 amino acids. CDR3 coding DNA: TGTGCCAGCAGAGTCGGGAGTACTGAAGCTTTCTTT. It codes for CASRVGSTEAFF.

The CDR3 loop reads CARTGVGSAVFSGNTIYF. In nucleotides, the CDR3 is TGTGCCAGAACCGGGGTAGGAAGCGCGGTTTTCTCTGGAAACACCATATATTTT. V usage is TRBV5-3 and J usage is TRBJ1-3, with D unresolved. TRBV5-3 is assigned to the ORF class and has an uncertain function. CDR3 length: 18 residues. Trimming shortened V by 6 bases and J by 0 bases, and 22 bases separated the two germline ends.

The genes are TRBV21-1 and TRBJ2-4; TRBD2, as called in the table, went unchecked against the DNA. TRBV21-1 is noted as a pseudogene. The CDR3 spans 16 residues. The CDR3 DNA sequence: TGTGCCAGCAGCCCCGATTTGAGGGTCGCCAAAAACATTCAGTACTTC. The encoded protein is CASSPDLRVAKNIQYF.

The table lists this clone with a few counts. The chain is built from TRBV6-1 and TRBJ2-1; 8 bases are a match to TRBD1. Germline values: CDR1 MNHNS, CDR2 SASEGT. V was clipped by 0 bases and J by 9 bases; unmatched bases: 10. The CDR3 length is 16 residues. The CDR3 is CASSEAPGTGSTEQFF. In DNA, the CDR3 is TGTGCCAGCAGTGAAGCTCCCGGGACAGGATCGACTGAGCAGTTCTTC.

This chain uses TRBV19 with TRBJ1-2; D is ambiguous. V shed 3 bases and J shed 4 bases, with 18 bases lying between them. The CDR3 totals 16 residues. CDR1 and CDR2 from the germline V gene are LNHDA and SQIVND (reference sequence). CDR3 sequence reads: CASSMGRSFGSYGYTF. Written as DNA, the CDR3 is TGTGCCAGTAGTATGGGCAGATCATTCGGGTCCTATGGCTACACCTTC.

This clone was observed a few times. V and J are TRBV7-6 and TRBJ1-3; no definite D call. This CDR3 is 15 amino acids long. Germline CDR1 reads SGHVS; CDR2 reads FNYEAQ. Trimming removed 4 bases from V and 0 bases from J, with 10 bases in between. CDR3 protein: CASSSDPSSGNTIYF. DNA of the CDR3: TGTGCCAGCAGCTCCGACCCGAGCTCTGGAAACACCATATATTTT.

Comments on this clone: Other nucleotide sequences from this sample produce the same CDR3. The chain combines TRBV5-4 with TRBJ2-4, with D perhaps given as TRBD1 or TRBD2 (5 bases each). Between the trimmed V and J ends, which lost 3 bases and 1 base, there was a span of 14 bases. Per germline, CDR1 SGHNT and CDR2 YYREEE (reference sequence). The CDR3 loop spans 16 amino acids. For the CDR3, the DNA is TGTGCCAGCAGCTCGGGTGGGACCTCTGCCAAAAACATTCAGTACTTC. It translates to CASSSGGTSAKNIQYF.

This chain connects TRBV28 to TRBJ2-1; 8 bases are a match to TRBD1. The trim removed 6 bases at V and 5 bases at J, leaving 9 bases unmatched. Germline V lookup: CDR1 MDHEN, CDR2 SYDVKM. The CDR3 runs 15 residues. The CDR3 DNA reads TGTGCCAGCAGGGTAGACAGGGGTCGGCACAATGAGCAGTTCTTC. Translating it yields CASRVDRGRHNEQFF.

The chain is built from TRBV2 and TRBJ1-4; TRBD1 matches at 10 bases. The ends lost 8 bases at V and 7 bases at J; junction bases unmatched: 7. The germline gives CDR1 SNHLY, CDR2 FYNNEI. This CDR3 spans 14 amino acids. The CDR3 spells CASRGTGVFEKLFF. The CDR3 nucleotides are TGTGCCAGCCGGGGGACAGGGGTATTTGAAAAACTGTTTTTT. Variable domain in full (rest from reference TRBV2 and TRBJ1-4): EPEVTQTPSHQVTQMGQEVILRCVPISNHLYFYWYRQILGQKVEFLVSFYNNEISEKSEIFDDQFSVERPDGSNFTLKIRSTKLEDSAMYFCASRGTGVFEKLFFGSGTQLSVL.

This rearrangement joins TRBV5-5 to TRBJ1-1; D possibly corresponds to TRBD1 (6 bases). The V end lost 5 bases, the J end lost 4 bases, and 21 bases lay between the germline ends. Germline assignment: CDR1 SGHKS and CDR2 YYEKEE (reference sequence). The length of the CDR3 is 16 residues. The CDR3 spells CASSVDPGGLGTEAFF. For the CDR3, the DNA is TGTGCCAGCAGTGTTGACCCTGGGGGGCTCGGCACTGAAGCTTTCTTT.

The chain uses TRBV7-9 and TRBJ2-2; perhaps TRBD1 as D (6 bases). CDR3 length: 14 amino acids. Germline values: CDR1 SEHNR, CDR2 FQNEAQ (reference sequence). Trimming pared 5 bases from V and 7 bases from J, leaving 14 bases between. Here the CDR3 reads CASSHHATGGELFF. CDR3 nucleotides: TGTGCCAGCAGCCACCATGCGACAGGCGGGGAGCTGTTTTTT.

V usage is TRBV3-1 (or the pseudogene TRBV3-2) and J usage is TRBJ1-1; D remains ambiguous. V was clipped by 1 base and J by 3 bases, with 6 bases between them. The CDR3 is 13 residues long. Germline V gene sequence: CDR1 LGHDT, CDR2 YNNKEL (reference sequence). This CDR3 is CASSQGPDTEAFF. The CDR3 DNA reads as TGTGCCAGCAGCCAAGGGCCCGACACTGAAGCTTTCTTT.

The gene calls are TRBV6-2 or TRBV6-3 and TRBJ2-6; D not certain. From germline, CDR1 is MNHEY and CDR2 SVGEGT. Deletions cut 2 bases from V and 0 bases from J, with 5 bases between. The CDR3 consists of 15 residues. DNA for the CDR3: TGTGCCAGCAGTTACCAGGTCTCTGGGGCCAACGTCCTGACTTTC. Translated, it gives CASSYQVSGANVLTF.

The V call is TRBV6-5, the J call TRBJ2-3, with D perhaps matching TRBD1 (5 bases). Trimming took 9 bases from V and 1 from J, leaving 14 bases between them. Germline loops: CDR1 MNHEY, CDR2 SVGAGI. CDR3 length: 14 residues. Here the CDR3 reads CASRRLGGTDTQYF. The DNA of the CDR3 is TGTGCCAGTCGTAGGCTAGGGGGCACAGATACGCAGTATTTT.

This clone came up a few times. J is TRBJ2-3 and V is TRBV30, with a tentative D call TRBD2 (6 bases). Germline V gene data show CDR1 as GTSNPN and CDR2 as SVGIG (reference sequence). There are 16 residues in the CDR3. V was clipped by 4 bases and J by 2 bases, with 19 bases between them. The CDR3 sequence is CAWTQPTGDFTDTQYF. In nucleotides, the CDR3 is TGTGCCTGGACCCAGCCCACGGGGGACTTCACAGATACGCAGTATTTT.

The CDR3, as DNA: TGTGCCACCAGCAGAGCCGGGACTAGTAGAACTGAGCAGTTCTTC. Its translation is CATSRAGTSRTEQFF. The rearrangement uses TRBV15 and TRBJ2-1; 8 bases fit TRBD2. Trimming removed 1 base from V and 9 bases from J; junction bases left unmatched: 8. The CDR3 has 15 amino acids. Germline assignment: CDR1 LNHNV and CDR2 YYDKDF (reference sequence). Supplemented by reference TRBV15 and TRBJ2-1, the full variable domain reads DAMVIQNPRYQVTQFGKPVTLSCSQTLNHNVMYWYQQKSSQAPKLLFHYYDKDFNNEADTPDNFQSRRPNTSFCFLDIRSPGLGDTAMYLCATSRAGTSRTEQFFGPGTRLTVL.

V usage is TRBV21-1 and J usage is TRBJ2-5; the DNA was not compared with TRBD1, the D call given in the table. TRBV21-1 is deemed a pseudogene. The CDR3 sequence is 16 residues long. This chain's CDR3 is CASSKVLGHLQETQYF. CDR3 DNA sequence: TGTGCCAGCAGCAAAGTACTGGGACATCTACAAGAGACCCAGTACTTC.

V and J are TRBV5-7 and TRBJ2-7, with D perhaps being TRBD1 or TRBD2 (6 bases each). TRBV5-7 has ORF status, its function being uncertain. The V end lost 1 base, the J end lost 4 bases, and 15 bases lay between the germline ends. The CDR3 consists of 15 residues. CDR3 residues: CASSLFRGPVYEQYF. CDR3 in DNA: TGTGCCAGCAGCTTGTTCCGGGGGCCGGTTTACGAGCAGTACTTC.

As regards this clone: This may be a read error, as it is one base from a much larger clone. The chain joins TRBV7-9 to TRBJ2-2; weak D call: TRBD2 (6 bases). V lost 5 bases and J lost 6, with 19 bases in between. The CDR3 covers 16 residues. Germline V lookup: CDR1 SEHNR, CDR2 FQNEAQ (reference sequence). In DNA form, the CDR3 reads TGTGCCAGCAGCCCCCGGACTAACGGGGGATCCGGGGAGCTGTTTTTT. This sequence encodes CASSPRTNGGSGELFF.